Below, 5 T cell receptor beta chains from the same sample are listed, as sequenced in a study of cytomegalovirus exposure and HLA in healthy donors. TCRdb's copy holds only in-frame clones and misses some; the assay was immunoSEQ multiplex PCR. This sample yields roughly 60,000 clones, of which about 96% are seen a single time; 0.9% to 1% belongs to the top ten. The source material was PBMCs. The receptors stem from a man aged 18 to 30 in good health and CMV-seronegative.

This clone was recorded only once. The gene calls are TRBV5-6 and TRBJ2-7; D remains unclear. The CDR3 totals 14 residues. Germline V gives CDR1 SGHDT, CDR2 YYEEEE. V lost 1 base, J lost 2 bases, and 10 bases lay in between. CDR3 region: CASSLWLLTYEQYF. CDR3 DNA sequence: TGTGCCAGCAGCTTGTGGCTGCTGACCTACGAGCAGTACTTC.

V and J are TRBV5-1 and TRBJ2-3; 7 nucleotides match TRBD2. Germline V lookup: CDR1 SGHRS, CDR2 YFSETQ. The CDR3 covers 14 residues. V lost 2 bases to trimming and J lost 4 bases; unmatched junction nucleotides: 4. For the CDR3, the DNA is TGCGCCAGCAGCTTAGGACTAGGGCCAGATACGCAGTATTTT. Amino acids: CASSLGLGPDTQYF.

The chain links TRBV5-1 to TRBJ2-7; 11 bases are shared with TRBD2. This CDR3 spans 15 amino acids. Per germline, CDR1 SGHRS and CDR2 YFSETQ. V shed 2 bases, J shed 1 base, and the junction held 2 bases outside the gene matches. The CDR3: CASSFTSGSSYEQYF. CDR3 nucleotides: TGCGCCAGCAGCTTTACTAGCGGGAGTTCCTACGAGCAGTACTTC.

DNA of the CDR3: TGCGCCAGCAGTGGCCGGGTGGGGTGGAGCGGGAGAGTTTCTTTCGCGCAGTTCTTC. Its protein product is CASSGRVGWSGRVSFAQFF. The gene calls are TRBV10-1 and TRBJ2-1; 8 bases line up with TRBD2. CDR1 and CDR2 (germline): WNHNN, SYGVQD (reference sequence). J was trimmed by 12 bases and V by 4 bases; bases with no gene match: 26. This CDR3 has 19 residues.

The J gene is TRBJ2-5, the V gene TRBV9; 7 positions match TRBD1. The germline gives CDR1 SGDLS, CDR2 YYNGEE. CDR3 length: 15 amino acids. V lost 4 bases to trimming and J lost 5 bases; unmatched junction nucleotides: 11. The CDR3 nucleotides read TGTGCCAGCAGCCTTGGTAGGGGGCACAAGGAGACCCAGTACTTC. Amino acids: CASSLGRGHKETQYF.